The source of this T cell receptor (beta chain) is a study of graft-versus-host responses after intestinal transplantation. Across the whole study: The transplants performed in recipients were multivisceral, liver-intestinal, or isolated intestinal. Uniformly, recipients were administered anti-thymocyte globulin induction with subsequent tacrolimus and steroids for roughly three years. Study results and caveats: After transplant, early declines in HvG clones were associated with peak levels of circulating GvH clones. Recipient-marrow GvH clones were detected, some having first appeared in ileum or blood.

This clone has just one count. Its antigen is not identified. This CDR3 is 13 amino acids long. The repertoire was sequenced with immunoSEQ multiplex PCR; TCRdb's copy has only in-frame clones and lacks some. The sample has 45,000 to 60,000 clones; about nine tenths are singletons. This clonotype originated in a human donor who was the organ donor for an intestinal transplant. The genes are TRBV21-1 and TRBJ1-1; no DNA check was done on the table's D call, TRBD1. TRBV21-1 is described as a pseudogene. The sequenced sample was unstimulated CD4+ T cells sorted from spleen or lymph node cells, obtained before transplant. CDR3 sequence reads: CASSKAGGTEAFF. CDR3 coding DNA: TGTGCCAGCAGCAAAGCAGGGGGCACTGAAGCTTTCTTT.